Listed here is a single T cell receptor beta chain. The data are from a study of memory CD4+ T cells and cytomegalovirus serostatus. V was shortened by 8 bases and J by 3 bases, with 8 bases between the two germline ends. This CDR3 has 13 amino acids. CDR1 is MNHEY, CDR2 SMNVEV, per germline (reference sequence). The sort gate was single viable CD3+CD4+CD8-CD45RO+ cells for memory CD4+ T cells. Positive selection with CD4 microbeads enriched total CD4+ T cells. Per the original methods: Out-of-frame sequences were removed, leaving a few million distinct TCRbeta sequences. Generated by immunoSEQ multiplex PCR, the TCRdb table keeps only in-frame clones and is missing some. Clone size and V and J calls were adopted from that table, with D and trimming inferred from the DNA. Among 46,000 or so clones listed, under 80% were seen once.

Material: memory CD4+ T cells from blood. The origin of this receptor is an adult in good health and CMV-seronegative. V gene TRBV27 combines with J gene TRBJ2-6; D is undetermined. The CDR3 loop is CASGARGANVLTF. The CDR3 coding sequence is TGTGCCAGCGGTGCGCGTGGGGCCAACGTCCTGACTTTC.